This TCR beta chain was sequenced for a study of cytomegalovirus exposure and HLA in healthy donors. Study-wide results and caveats: According to a subsequent analysis, TCR clusters from the first cohort were inclined to appear together in the 120 or so validation repertoires. Diagnosis of cytomegalovirus status made by the classifier reportedly showed high specificity and sensitivity. Some public TCRs appeared in many individuals, while most sequences were rare.

Only in-frame clones appear in the TCRdb table, and some are missing; sequencing was by immunoSEQ multiplex PCR. The profile shows about 160,000 clones, around four fifths of them singletons. As for this clone: Its specificity is not known.

Separation from the approximately 670-subject first cohort characterized the roughly 120-subject validation cohort, to which the donors belonged. Germline V lookup: CDR1 SGHAT, CDR2 FQNNGV. This CDR3 region has 18 residues. V was clipped by 3 bases and J by 0 bases; unmatched bases: 10. The chain joins TRBV11-2 to TRBJ2-7, with 11 bases aligning to TRBD2. The TCR was taken from a man aged 25-45 years in good health and CMV-seropositive. Source material: PBMCs. The CDR3, as DNA: TGTGCCAGCAGCTTCGGTAGGGTAGCGGGGGGGGGCTCCTACGAGCAGTACTTC. It yields the protein CASSFGRVAGGGSYEQYF.